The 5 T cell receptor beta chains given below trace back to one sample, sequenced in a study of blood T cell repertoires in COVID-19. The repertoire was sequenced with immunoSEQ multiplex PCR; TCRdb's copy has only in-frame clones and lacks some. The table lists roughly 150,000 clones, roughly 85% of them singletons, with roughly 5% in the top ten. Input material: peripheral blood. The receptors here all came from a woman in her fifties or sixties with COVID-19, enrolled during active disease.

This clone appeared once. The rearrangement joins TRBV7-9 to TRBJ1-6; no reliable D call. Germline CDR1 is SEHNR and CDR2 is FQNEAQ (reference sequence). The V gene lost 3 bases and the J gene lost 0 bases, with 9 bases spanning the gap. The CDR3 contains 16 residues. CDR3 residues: CASSFTGSSYNSPLHF. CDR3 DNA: TGTGCCAGCAGCTTTACCGGGAGCTCCTATAATTCACCCCTCCACTTT.

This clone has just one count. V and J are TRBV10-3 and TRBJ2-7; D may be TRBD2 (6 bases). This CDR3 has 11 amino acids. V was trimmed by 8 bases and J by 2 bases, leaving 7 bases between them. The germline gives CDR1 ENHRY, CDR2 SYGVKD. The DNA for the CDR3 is TGTGCCATCGCGGGGACCTACGAGCAGTACTTC. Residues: CAIAGTYEQYF.

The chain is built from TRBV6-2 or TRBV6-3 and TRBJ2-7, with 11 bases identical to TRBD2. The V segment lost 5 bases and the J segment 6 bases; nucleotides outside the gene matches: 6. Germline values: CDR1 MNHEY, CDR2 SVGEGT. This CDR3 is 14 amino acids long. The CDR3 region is CASSIAGGPGEQYF. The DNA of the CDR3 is TGTGCCAGCAGTATAGCGGGGGGGCCGGGCGAGCAGTACTTC.

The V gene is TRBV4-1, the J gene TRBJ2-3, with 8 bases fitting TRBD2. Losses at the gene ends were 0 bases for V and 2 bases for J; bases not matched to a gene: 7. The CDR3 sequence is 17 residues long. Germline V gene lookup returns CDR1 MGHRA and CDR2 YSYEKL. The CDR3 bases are TGCGCCAGCAGCCAAGATGGGCTAGCGGGCCCCACAGATACGCAGTATTTT. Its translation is CASSQDGLAGPTDTQYF.

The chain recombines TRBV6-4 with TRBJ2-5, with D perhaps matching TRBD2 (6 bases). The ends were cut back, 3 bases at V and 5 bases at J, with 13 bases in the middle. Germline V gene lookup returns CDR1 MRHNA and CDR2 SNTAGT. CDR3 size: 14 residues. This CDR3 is CASSEGGGQETQYF. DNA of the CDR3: TGTGCCAGCAGTGAGGGGGGAGGTCAGGAGACCCAGTACTTC.